A single sample gave rise to the 20 T cell receptor beta chains below, sequenced in a study of regulatory T cells in long-lasting Graves disease. Time point reported: newly diagnosed GD, antithyroid drugs for less than 3 months. PBMC-extracted RNA yielded the TCR library. Investigators prepared the TCR beta libraries by applying iRepertoire HTBI primers and Arm-PCR of CDR3 regions. Each CDR3 protein gets one entry after TCRdb re-called the multiplex PCR reads with MiXCR. The repertoire includes some 500,000 distinct CDR3 sequences, about 16% of them detected once, and roughly 25% sits in the top ten. The data also belong to a second study, concerning T cells in Graves' hyperthyroidism and ophthalmopathy.

The material sequenced was peripheral blood mononuclear cells (PBMCs), taken at new diagnosis, from a patient treated with antithyroid drugs. The receptors here all came from a middle-aged woman with Graves disease.

A word on this clonotype: The final CDR3 position lacks the conserved phenylalanine or tryptophan, pointing to a likely read error. V gene TRBV12-5 combines with J gene TRBJ2-1, with TRBD2 matching over 16 bases. The germline CDR1 and CDR2 sequences are LGHNT and FRNRAP. This CDR3 region has 22 residues. V shed 4 bases and J 2 bases; nucleotides not matched to a gene: 17. The CDR3 spells CASGWRPPGLAGGPGTYNEQFL. CDR3 in DNA: TGTGCTAGTGGTTGGCGCCCCCCGGGACTAGCGGGGGGGCCAGGGACCTACAATGAGCAGTTCCTC.

This clonotype was seen many times. V and J are TRBV3-1 and TRBJ1-2; no reliable D call. Deletions cut 1 base from V and 0 bases from J, with 3 bases between. The CDR3 totals 13 residues. The V gene's germline CDR1 is LGHDT and CDR2 YNNKEL (reference sequence). For the CDR3, the DNA is TGTGCCAGCAGCCAAGTTTCTAACTATGGCTACACCTTC. Translated, it gives CASSQVSNYGYTF. The variable domain in full, with the rest retrieved from reference TRBV3-1 and TRBJ1-2, is DTAVSQTPKYLVTQMGNDKSIKCEQNLGHDTMYWYKQDSKKFLKIMFSYNNKELIINETVPNRFSPKSPDKAHLNLHINSLELGDSAVYFCASSQVSNYGYTFGSGTRLTVV.

A single count supports this clonotype. The chain has TRBV2 and TRBJ2-7; 9 bases match TRBD2. Germline CDR1 and CDR2: SNHLY and FYNNEI. With 6 bases clipped from V and 7 bases from J, the junction kept 22 bases outside the gene matches. The CDR3 has 18 amino acids. CDR3: CASSKTSGPLPPSREQYF. The CDR3, as DNA: TGTGCCAGCAGCAAGACTAGCGGACCATTACCCCCCTCTCGGGAGCAGTACTTC.

This clonotype was seen a handful of times. The chain couples TRBV19 to TRBJ1-2; D is perhaps TRBD1 (5 bases). V lost 2 bases and J 3 bases, leaving 10 bases between the germline ends. CDR1 is LNHDA and CDR2 is SQIVND in the germline V gene (reference sequence). The CDR3 has 14 residues. The CDR3 loop is CASSIRSGYYGYTF. The DNA of the CDR3 is TGTGCCAGTAGTATAAGGTCAGGGTACTATGGCTACACCTTC.

In regard to this clonotype: Just one base apart from a much larger clone, this may be a read error. The chain links TRBV19 to TRBJ2-3; 14 bases match TRBD2. V lost 1 base to trimming and J lost 4 bases; unmatched junction nucleotides: 7. The CDR3 consists of 18 residues. CDR1 and CDR2 from the germline V gene are LNHDA and SQIVND (reference sequence). The CDR3 coding sequence is TGTGCCAGTAGTATAGGGACTAGCGGGGGGCGAAGCGCAGATACGCAGTATTTT. Its translation is CASSIGTSGGRSADTQYF.

Many counts were recorded for this clonotype. The chain uses TRBV7-2 and TRBJ2-7; D assignment may be TRBD1 or TRBD2 (5 bases each). The CDR3 loop spans 13 amino acids. CDR1 SGHTA and CDR2 FQGNSA come from the germline V gene. V dropped 1 base and J dropped 6 bases, with 10 bases sitting between them. This CDR3 is CASSLGGSSEQYF. CDR3 nucleotides: TGTGCCAGCAGCTTAGGGGGGTCTTCCGAGCAGTACTTC.

As for this clonotype: A far bigger clonotype differs at one base, so this is likely a read error. This chain links TRBV7-9 with TRBJ1-1; no clear D gene. V lost 1 base to trimming and J lost 6 bases, with 6 bases between them. The CDR3 runs to 12 residues. Germline loops: CDR1 SEHNR, CDR2 FQNEAQ (reference sequence). In DNA, the CDR3 is TGTGCCAGCAGCTTAGATCAGTCTGAAGCTTTCTTT. Amino acid sequence: CASSLDQSEAFF.

The genes are TRBV5-8 and TRBJ2-1; the match to TRBD2 covers 9 bases. The J call may not be correct, given that the DNA end is closer to TRBJ2-3. In germline, CDR1 is SGHTS, CDR2 YDEGEE. The CDR3 consists of 15 residues. CDR3 loop: CASSSRGGAADTQYF. DNA for the CDR3: TGTGCCAGCAGCTCCCGCGGGGGGGCCGCAGATACGCAGTATTTT.

The chain has TRBV5-8 and TRBJ1-6; 8 bases are shared with TRBD1. V lost 4 bases to trimming and J lost 0 bases; unmatched junction nucleotides: 12. This CDR3 has 19 residues. Germline V gene lookup returns CDR1 SGHTS and CDR2 YDEGEE. The CDR3 reads CASSRDKGTGSSYNSPLHF. The CDR3 DNA reads TGTGCCAGCAGCCGGGATAAAGGGACAGGCTCCTCCTATAATTCACCCCTCCACTTT.

Many counts were recorded for this clonotype. The V and J genes are TRBV7-9 and TRBJ2-3; either TRBD1 or TRBD2 may supply D (5 bases each). Per germline, CDR1 SEHNR and CDR2 FQNEAQ (reference sequence). V shed 7 bases and J shed 3 bases, with 14 bases lying between them. The CDR3 covers 14 residues. CDR3 in amino acids: CASIVGGGTDTQYF. The CDR3 region has the DNA TGTGCCAGCATCGTAGGTGGGGGTACAGATACGCAGTATTTT.

J is TRBJ2-1 and V is TRBV7-9; D gene ambiguous. Per germline, CDR1 SEHNR and CDR2 FQNEAQ (reference sequence). V dropped 5 bases and J dropped 0 bases, with 5 bases sitting between them. The CDR3 is 13 residues long. CDR3 protein: CASSISSYNEQFF. The CDR3 region has the DNA TGTGCCAGCAGCATAAGCTCCTACAATGAGCAGTTCTTC.

The rearrangement uses TRBV29-1 and TRBJ1-5; D ambiguous. V was pared by 4 bases and J by 0 bases, with 10 bases between. The CDR3 extends over 14 amino acids. Germline loops: CDR1 SQVTM, CDR2 ANQGSEA. CDR3 region: CSVGGFDSNQPQHF. The CDR3 DNA is TGCAGCGTTGGCGGGTTCGATAGCAATCAGCCCCAGCATTTT.

The chain recombines TRBV29-1 with TRBJ1-5, with a tentative D call TRBD1 (5 bases). Germline V gene lookup returns CDR1 SQVTM and CDR2 ANQGSEA. The ends were cut back, 4 bases at V and 3 bases at J, with 10 bases in the middle. CDR3 size: 13 residues. DNA for the CDR3: TGCAGCGTTGGGGCAGGGACCAATCAGCCCCAGCATTTT. Its translation is CSVGAGTNQPQHF. The whole variable domain, remainder taken from reference TRBV29-1 and TRBJ1-5, is SAVISQKPSRDICQRGTSLTIQCQVDSQVTMMFWYRQQPGQSLTLIATANQGSEATYESGFVIDKFPISRPNLTFSTLTVSNMSPEDSSIYLCSVGAGTNQPQHFGDGTRLSIL.

This clonotype came up many times. This rearrangement joins TRBV7-8 to TRBJ1-5; D remains unclear. Looked up from germline, CDR1 is SGHVS and CDR2 is FQNEAQ. Trimming pared 1 base from V and 3 bases from J, leaving 13 bases between. This CDR3 contains 16 residues. The CDR3 spells CASSLEMWQVNQPQHF. The CDR3 bases are TGTGCCAGCAGCTTAGAAATGTGGCAGGTCAATCAGCCCCAGCATTTT. Full variable domain (missing parts from reference TRBV7-8 and TRBJ1-5): GAGVSQSPRYKVAKRGQDVALRCDPISGHVSLFWYQQALGQGPEFLTYFQNEAQLDKSGLPSDRFFAERPEGSVSTLKIQRTQQEDSAVYLCASSLEMWQVNQPQHFGDGTRLSIL.

At least ten counts were recorded for this clonotype. The CDR3 DNA reads TGCGCCAGCAGCCAAGGGTATGGAGGCACTGAAGCTTTCTTT. Encoded protein: CASSQGYGGTEAFF. The rearrangement uses TRBV5-1 and TRBJ1-1; no definite D call. The CDR3 loop spans 14 amino acids. CDR1 is SGHRS, CDR2 YFSETQ, per germline. Trimming stripped 4 bases from V and 4 bases from J, with 14 bases between.

The DNA for the CDR3 is TGTGCCAGCAGTTTCCCGGGACTAGCGGGAGAAGGAGCTAAGAACGAGCAGTACTTC. It translates to CASSFPGLAGEGAKNEQYF. V usage is TRBV12-3 or TRBV12-4 and J usage is TRBJ2-7; 14 bases map to TRBD2. V dropped 3 bases and J dropped 5; count of bases not matched to a gene: 15. This CDR3 region has 19 residues.

This clonotype was seen repeatedly, ten times or more. The genes are TRBV30 and TRBJ1-6; 7 nucleotides match TRBD1. The CDR3 has 12 residues. In germline, CDR1 is GTSNPN, CDR2 SVGIG (reference sequence). The junction had 0 bases not matched to a gene; V was cut back by 4 bases and J by 6 bases. The CDR3 is CAWNRGNSPLHF. The CDR3 bases are TGTGCCTGGAACAGGGGTAATTCACCCCTCCACTTT.

This clonotype was seen at least ten times. The chain is built from TRBV2 and TRBJ1-1; 8 positions agree with TRBD1. Losses at the gene ends were 8 bases for V and 4 bases for J; bases not matched to a gene: 6. Germline V gene data show CDR1 as SNHLY and CDR2 as FYNNEI. The CDR3 loop spans 13 amino acids. Here the CDR3 reads CASYQGAFTEAFF. CDR3 DNA sequence: TGTGCCAGCTACCAGGGGGCATTCACTGAAGCTTTCTTT.

J is TRBJ2-6 and V is TRBV6-5, with no clear D. V shed 4 bases and J shed 1 base, with 5 bases lying between them. Germline values: CDR1 MNHEY, CDR2 SVGAGI. The length of the CDR3 is 14 residues. Here the CDR3 reads CASSFQSGANVLTF. As DNA, the CDR3 is TGTGCCAGCAGTTTCCAATCTGGGGCCAACGTCCTGACTTTC.

This clonotype was detected ten times or more. The chain employs TRBV12-3 or TRBV12-4 and TRBJ2-2; maybe TRBD2 (6 bases). The CDR3 has 15 amino acids. V lost 5 bases to trimming and J lost 6 bases, with 16 bases between them. The CDR3 loop reads CASSPRGGGAGELFF. For the CDR3, the DNA is TGTGCCAGCAGTCCGCGGGGTGGAGGAGCCGGGGAGCTGTTTTTT.